This T cell receptor beta chain was sequenced for a study of blood T cell repertoires in COVID-19 (dated by TCRdb to 2020 to 2022). At the level of the whole study: Samples covering the acute and convalescent phases of COVID-19 were provided by collaborators in the United States, Italy and Spain. The prospective study material was composed of cDNA or gDNA derived from T cells, B-cell-depleted T cells, or PBMCs. The dataset comprised deeply sampled blood TCRbeta repertoires from subjects exposed to, actively infected with, or recovered from COVID-19. The repertoires were released in a freely available public database meant as a resource for research on the immune response to SARS-CoV-2. Samples were obtained from the ongoing ImmuneRACE study (first 160 participants) and from over 1,000 subjects provided by 6 global collaborators. A de-identified subject ID, COVID-19 status, age in years and sex were almost always included in the sample metadata. Where available, HLA class I and class II types were obtained from metadata supplied by the sample provider rather than from assay-based typing.

Of note for this clone: Its antigen is still unknown. Qualities for individual bases were not recorded, and no much larger clone is one base off.

TCRbeta CDR3 regions were amplified from genomic DNA using the immunoSEQ Assay, a bias-controlled multiplex PCR. Per the source publication's procedure: The number of nucleated cells in each sample was estimated by amplification of reference gene primers within the assay. Sequence reads were collapsed and filtered to measure the absolute abundance of every unique TCRbeta CDR3 rearrangement. For each sample, productive Simpson clonality was calculated as the square root of Simpson's diversity index over productive rearrangements. Held by TCRdb, this immuneACCESS table contains in-frame sequences only and omits some clones. Under half of the omission traces to an unresolved V gene where checked; the cause of the rest is unknown. That table supplies the V and J calls and clone size; D and trimming were determined from the DNA. This sample lists 99,000 or so clones; about four fifths were detected once. 15% of the sample is held by the ten biggest clonotypes.

Results the study describes overall, beyond this receptor: Clinical and demographic metadata were provided uncurated, with the amount varying by source and participant.

The collaborating institutions used their own protocols to collect whole blood in K2EDTA tubes. For TCRbeta analysis, collaborators shipped samples in one of three forms: frozen whole blood, isolated PBMCs, or DNA extracted from either of those sample types. CDR1 and CDR2 (MGHDK, SYGVNS) derive from the germline V gene. V trim: 3 bases; J trim: 3 bases; unmatched bases: 10. From the cysteine through the phenylalanine, the CDR3 covers 16 amino acids. This entry keeps only the CDR3 DNA: 48 bases, framed from base 1. The sequencing sample was made of peripheral blood. This clonotype was sampled from a woman aged 80 or over with acute or convalescent COVID-19. Recombination connected TRBV25-1 to TRBJ2-5, with 7 bases in between that match TRBD2. The bases are TGTGCCAGCAGTGAGCCTGCGGCTAGCGGAAAAGAGACCCAGTACTTC. It encodes CASSEPAASGKETQYF.